This T cell receptor beta chain appears in the sequencing data of a study of blood T cell repertoires in COVID-19. In the study overall: Both acute and convalescent COVID-19 samples were obtained from the United States, Italy and Spain.

The method was immunoSEQ multiplex PCR; TCRdb's version includes in-frame clones alone and lacks a portion of them. The sample lists fewer than 90,000 clones; approximately 84% were seen once. The TCR comes from a human donor in a cohort sampled during active COVID-19. Sequencing used peripheral blood.

CDR3 DNA sequence: TGTGCCAGTACGACATGGGGGGGCGAGCAGTTCTTC. It is translated as CASTTWGGEQFF. The V and J genes are TRBV19 and TRBJ2-1, with TRBD2 as a possible D gene (7 bases). Germline V CDR1 and CDR2: LNHDA, SQIVND (reference sequence). V lost 7 bases, J lost 10 bases, and 14 bases lay in between. The CDR3 contains 12 residues.